Here is one T cell receptor (beta chain) with its context. Using its own MiXCR run on the RT-PCR reads, TCRdb lists one record per CDR3 protein. Of about 700,000 distinct CDR3 sequences listed, around 14% were seen once; the top ten hold 3.6%. The CDR3 spans 13 residues. Germline V lookup: CDR1 DFQATT, CDR2 SNEGSKA (reference sequence). Trimming stripped 0 bases from V and 8 bases from J, with 10 bases between. This clonotype was sampled from a female donor in good health, serving as a healthy control. The rearrangement links TRBV20-1 to TRBJ1-4; D call uncertain. Specimen: memory CD4+ T cells from blood. CDR3 in amino acids: CSARDGLEEKLFF. CDR3 nucleotide sequence: TGCAGTGCTAGAGATGGGTTGGAGGAAAAACTGTTTTTT.